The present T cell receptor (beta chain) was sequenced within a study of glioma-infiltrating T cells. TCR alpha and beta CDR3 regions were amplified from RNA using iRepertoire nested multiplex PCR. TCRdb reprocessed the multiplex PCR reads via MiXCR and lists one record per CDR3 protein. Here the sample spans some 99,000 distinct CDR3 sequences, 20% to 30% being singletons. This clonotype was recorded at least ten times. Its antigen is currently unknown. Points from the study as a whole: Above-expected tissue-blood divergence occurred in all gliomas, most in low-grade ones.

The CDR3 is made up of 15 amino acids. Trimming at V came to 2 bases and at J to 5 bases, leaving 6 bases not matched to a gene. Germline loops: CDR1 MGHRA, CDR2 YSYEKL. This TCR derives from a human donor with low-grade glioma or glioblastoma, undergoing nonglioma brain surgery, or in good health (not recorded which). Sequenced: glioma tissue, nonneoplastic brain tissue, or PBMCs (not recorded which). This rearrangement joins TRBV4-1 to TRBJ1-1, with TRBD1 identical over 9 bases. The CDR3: CASSQSYRGRTEAFF. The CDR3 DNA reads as TGCGCCAGCAGCCAATCGTACAGGGGGCGAACTGAAGCTTTCTTT.